Below, 25 T cell receptor beta chains from the same sample are listed, as sequenced in a study of CD8+ T cells in alopecia areata. RNA extraction and reverse transcription yielded cDNA as sequencing template. Clones were sequenced by immunoSEQ multiplex PCR, and TCRdb holds only the in-frame ones, with some missing. The sample lists about 150,000 clones, 50% to 65% occurring once. Sequences were obtained from CD4+ T cells sorted from blood. The receptors derive from a human donor in good health.

CDR3 protein: CASSYSRWGTYNEQFF. CDR3 DNA sequence: TGTGCCAGCAGTTACTCTAGGTGGGGAACATACAATGAGCAGTTCTTC. This sequence joins TRBV6-5 and TRBJ2-1; D not certain. This CDR3 has 16 amino acids. Germline V gene data show CDR1 as MNHEY and CDR2 as SVGAGI. The V end lost 0 bases, the J end lost 4 bases, and 13 bases lay between the germline ends.

This rearrangement joins TRBV30 to TRBJ2-5; no reliable D call. The CDR3 extends over 13 amino acids. V was cut by 2 bases and J by 4 bases, with 11 bases left in between. Germline loops: CDR1 GTSNPN, CDR2 SVGIG (reference sequence). CDR3 sequence (DNA): TGTGCCTGGAGTAAAATAGGCAGAGAGACCCAGTACTTC. This codes for CAWSKIGRETQYF.

Points on this clone: The same CDR3 arises from other DNA sequences in this sample as well. The CDR3 nucleotides are TGTGCCAGCAGTGACAGGGGCAATCAGCCCCAGCATTTT. It codes for CASSDRGNQPQHF. The J gene is TRBJ1-5, the V gene TRBV25-1, with D maybe TRBD1 (5 bases). The V and J ends lost 3 bases and 2 bases respectively, with 5 bases between them. The germline gives CDR1 MGHDK, CDR2 SYGVNS. The CDR3 covers 13 residues. Together with reference TRBV25-1 and TRBJ1-5, the CDR3 gives the full variable domain: EADIYQTPRYLVIGTGKKITLECSQTMGHDKMYWYQQDPGMELHLIHYSYGVNSTEKGDLSSESTVSRIRTEHFPLTLESARPSHTSQYLCASSDRGNQPQHFGDGTRLSIL.

This clone turned up a few times. The chain joins TRBV5-1 to TRBJ1-4, with 10 bases lining up with TRBD1. With 4 bases clipped from V and 1 base from J, the junction kept 4 bases outside the gene matches. This CDR3 has 16 residues. Germline-derived CDR1 and CDR2 are SGHRS and YFSETQ. The CDR3 DNA follows: TGCGCCAGCAGCCGTGGACAGGGGGGAACTAATGAAAAACTGTTTTTT. Translated: CASSRGQGGTNEKLFF.

The chain carries TRBV7-9 and TRBJ1-2; TRBD1 agrees at 10 bases. The ends lost 0 bases at V and 5 bases at J; junction bases unmatched: 9. The CDR3 totals 17 residues. Germline values: CDR1 SEHNR, CDR2 FQNEAQ (reference sequence). CDR3 DNA: TGTGCCAGCAGCTTAGCGGGACAGGGGTTGAGATCATATGGCTACACCTTC. It specifies CASSLAGQGLRSYGYTF.

The chain combines TRBV15 with TRBJ2-1; 8 positions match TRBD2. Germline values: CDR1 LNHNV, CDR2 YYDKDF (reference sequence). Unmatched junction bases numbered 12, after V lost 1 base and J lost 7 bases. The CDR3 totals 17 residues. The CDR3 DNA is TGTGCCACCAGCAGAGCGCCGGGACTAGTGGGGGGGAATGAGCAGTTCTTC. Translation: CATSRAPGLVGGNEQFF. The full variable domain, in which reference TRBV15 and TRBJ2-1 provide the parts outside the CDR3, is DAMVIQNPRYQVTQFGKPVTLSCSQTLNHNVMYWYQQKSSQAPKLLFHYYDKDFNNEADTPDNFQSRRPNTSFCFLDIRSPGLGDTAMYLCATSRAPGLVGGNEQFFGPGTRLTVL.

The V gene is TRBV2, the J gene TRBJ2-2; D not certain. The ends were cut back, 2 bases at V and 4 bases at J, with 5 bases in the middle. Per germline, CDR1 SNHLY and CDR2 FYNNEI. The CDR3 is 13 residues long. The CDR3 sequence is CASSEMGTGELFF. DNA of the CDR3: TGTGCCAGCAGTGAAATGGGCACCGGGGAGCTGTTTTTT.

The rearrangement joins TRBV18 to TRBJ2-2, with 9 bases fitting TRBD1. The CDR3 consists of 15 residues. Trimming cost V 6 bases and J 3 bases; bases outside gene matches: 5. The germline V gene encodes CDR1 KGHSH and CDR2 LQKENI. CDR3 residues: CASSSRTGDTGELFF. CDR3 sequence (DNA): TGTGCCAGCTCGTCCCGGACAGGGGACACCGGGGAGCTGTTTTTT.

The chain carries TRBV19 and TRBJ2-5; D may be TRBD1 (6 bases). This CDR3 comprises 14 residues. Germline V CDR1 and CDR2: LNHDA, SQIVND (reference sequence). V lost 5 bases to trimming and J lost 4 bases, with 14 bases between them. The CDR3 coding sequence is TGTGCCAGTAGTGACAGGACCTTAGGAGAGACCCAGTACTTC. Its protein is CASSDRTLGETQYF.

In its sample, this clone was seen a few times. This chain links TRBV5-5 with TRBJ2-4, with 11 positions matching TRBD1. This CDR3 is built from 17 residues. Germline V gene lookup returns CDR1 SGHKS and CDR2 YYEKEE (reference sequence). The trim removed 2 bases at V and 2 bases at J, leaving 6 bases unmatched. The CDR3 region is CASSFGQGAVSKNIQYF. The CDR3 DNA reads TGTGCCAGCAGCTTTGGACAGGGGGCTGTGTCCAAAAACATTCAGTACTTC.

The rearrangement links TRBV2 to TRBJ2-7, with D possibly being TRBD2 (5 bases). The CDR3 loop spans 11 amino acids. Per the germline V gene, CDR1 is SNHLY and CDR2 is FYNNEI. The ends were cut back, 4 bases at V and 5 bases at J, with 6 bases in the middle. The CDR3 spells CASSGLNEQYF. The CDR3 DNA reads TGTGCCAGCAGTGGACTAAACGAGCAGTACTTC.

The chain carries TRBV19 and TRBJ1-1; D is unresolved. The CDR3 is made up of 14 amino acids. Trimming stripped 3 bases from V and 3 bases from J, with 11 bases between. From germline, CDR1 is LNHDA and CDR2 SQIVND (reference sequence). The DNA for the CDR3 is TGTGCCAGTAGTATTGAAGGTATGGACACTGAAGCTTTCTTT. Its translation: CASSIEGMDTEAFF.

This clone was detected only once. The gene calls are TRBV27 and TRBJ1-4, with 10 bases matching TRBD1. J lost 2 bases, V lost 0 bases, and 0 bases had no gene match. In germline, CDR1 is MNHEY, CDR2 SMNVEV (reference sequence). This CDR3 comprises 16 residues. The CDR3 reads CASSLSDRGTNEKLFF. CDR3 sequence (DNA): TGTGCCAGCAGTTTATCGGACAGGGGGACTAATGAAAAACTGTTTTTT.

V is TRBV5-4 and J is TRBJ2-2; 8 bases fit TRBD2. The CDR3 spans 16 residues. V lost 6 bases and J lost 1; bases outside the gene matches: 8. CDR1 is SGHNT and CDR2 is YYREEE in the germline V gene (reference sequence). The CDR3 loop reads CASTPKAGVNTGELFF. In DNA, the CDR3 is TGTGCCAGCACACCCAAAGCGGGAGTGAACACCGGGGAGCTGTTTTTT.

The chain couples TRBV25-1 to TRBJ2-7; 8 positions agree with TRBD2. With V trimmed by 6 bases and J by 3 bases, 4 bases remained unmatched. The CDR3 is 13 residues long. Germline V lookup: CDR1 MGHDK, CDR2 SYGVNS. In DNA, the CDR3 is TGTGCCAGCAGGGGTCTAGCGGGCTACGAGCAGTACTTC. Translated: CASRGLAGYEQYF.

This CDR3 is CASSPTGELFF. The DNA for the CDR3 is TGTGCCAGCAGTCCTACGGGGGAGCTGTTTTTT. The chain uses TRBV7-8 and TRBJ2-2, with D uncertain. The V gene's germline CDR1 is SGHVS and CDR2 FQNEAQ. The CDR3 covers 11 residues. V was clipped by 6 bases and J by 8 bases, with 7 bases between them.

This rearrangement joins TRBV4-1 to TRBJ2-1; 9 bases align to TRBD2. The CDR3 sequence is 14 residues long. The trim removed 4 bases at V and 5 bases at J, leaving 3 bases unmatched. Germline CDR1 and CDR2: MGHRA and YSYEKL. The CDR3 DNA reads as TGCGCCAGCAGCCGTAGGACTAGCGACAATGAGCAGTTCTTC. Translating gives CASSRRTSDNEQFF.

Only a few counts were recorded for this clone. V is TRBV4-1 and J is TRBJ2-7; 10 nucleotides match TRBD2. This CDR3 is built from 15 residues. Germline assignment: CDR1 MGHRA and CDR2 YSYEKL. The V and J ends lost 5 bases and 4 bases, in that order; junction bases with no gene match: 8. The CDR3 DNA is TGCGCCAGCAGCTCTGGGGCTAGCGGGAGTTACGAGCAGTACTTC. Its protein is CASSSGASGSYEQYF.

This chain links TRBV4-1 with TRBJ2-7, with a possible D match to TRBD2 (6 bases). This CDR3 is built from 15 residues. Between the trimmed V and J ends, which lost 1 base and 2 bases, there was a span of 12 bases. Germline CDR1 and CDR2: MGHRA and YSYEKL. The CDR3, as DNA: TGCGCCAGCAGCCAAGTGCGGGATTCAACCTACGAGCAGTACTTC. Translated: CASSQVRDSTYEQYF.

V and J are TRBV5-1 and TRBJ2-1; 7 nucleotides line up with TRBD2. V lost 4 bases to trimming and J lost 6 bases; unmatched junction nucleotides: 13. CDR3 length equals 16 residues. Looked up from germline, CDR1 is SGHRS and CDR2 is YFSETQ. CDR3: CASSPLLAQTVNEQFF. CDR3 nucleotide sequence: TGCGCCAGCAGCCCCCTACTAGCGCAAACGGTCAATGAGCAGTTCTTC. Supplemented by reference TRBV5-1 and TRBJ2-1, the full variable domain reads KAGVTQTPRYLIKTRGQQVTLSCSPISGHRSVSWYQQTPGQGLQFLFEYFSETQRNKGNFPGRFSGRQFSNSRSEMNVSTLELGDSALYLCASSPLLAQTVNEQFFGPGTRLTVL.

Concerning this clone: Other nucleotide sequences from this sample produce the same CDR3. This chain uses TRBV18 with TRBJ2-7; the match to TRBD1 covers 10 bases. The CDR3 is 14 residues long. The junction had 1 base not matched to a gene; V was cut back by 3 bases and J by 2 bases. In germline, CDR1 is KGHSH, CDR2 LQKENI. CDR3 region: CASSPGQGPYEQYF. Here the CDR3 DNA reads TGTGCCAGCTCACCGGGACAGGGGCCCTACGAGCAGTACTTC.

The chain uses TRBV11-2 and TRBJ2-5; maybe TRBD1 (6 bases). The CDR3 length is 13 residues. Germline CDR1 and CDR2: SGHAT and FQNNGV. Written as DNA, the CDR3 is TGTGCTGGAGCAGAAAGGGGGAAGGCGACCCAGTACTTC. Translated, it gives CAGAERGKATQYF. The complete variable domain, with remaining parts taken from reference TRBV11-2 and TRBJ2-5, reads EAGVAQSPRYKIIEKRQSVAFWCNPISGHATLYWYQQILGQGPKLLIQFQNNGVVDDSQLPKDRFSAERLKGVDSTLKIQPAKLEDSAVYLCAGAERGKATQYFGPGTRLLVL.

The V gene is TRBV5-4, the J gene TRBJ2-1; D is unclear. Germline loops: CDR1 SGHNT, CDR2 YYREEE (reference sequence). Trimming pared 4 bases from V and 5 bases from J, leaving 4 bases between. The CDR3 is 11 residues long. CDR3 residues: CASSQDNEQFF. CDR3 nucleotides: TGTGCCAGCAGCCAGGACAATGAGCAGTTCTTC.

The rearrangement joins TRBV29-1 to TRBJ1-3; D is undetermined. The CDR3 totals 13 residues. Per germline, CDR1 SQVTM and CDR2 ANQGSEA. V was clipped by 8 bases and J by 0 bases, with 11 bases between them. The CDR3 spells CSISVDSGNTIYF. Here the CDR3 DNA reads TGCAGCATCTCCGTCGACTCTGGAAACACCATATATTTT.

This clone was observed a single time. The chain combines TRBV14 with TRBJ2-1; 12 positions agree with TRBD2. The CDR3 runs to 17 residues. The V gene end was trimmed by 1 base and the J gene end by 3 bases; junction bases not matched to a gene: 4. Per germline, CDR1 SGHDN and CDR2 FVKESK. As DNA, the CDR3 is TGTGCCAGCAGCCAAGTGCTAGCGGGAGGGTACTACAATGAGCAGTTCTTC. Encoded protein: CASSQVLAGGYYNEQFF.